This paragraph reports one T cell receptor beta chain. Its antigen specificity is not known. No base qualities exist here, and no much larger clone lies one base off it. Libraries were made using the immunoSEQ multiplex PCR assay. For the multiplex PCR, a mixture combining 60 forward primers for TCR Vbeta segments and 13 reverse primers for TCR Jbeta segments was used. The CDR3 region of rearranged TCR beta genes was amplified from genomic DNA by a multiplex PCR assay. On the Illumina HiSeq System, the amplified TCR beta libraries were sequenced as 87-base-pair reads. The authors' pipeline ran thus. Across the 670 or so repertoires, a later analysis counted 60 million to 90 million unique TCR beta chains, 8.5 million to 12 million of which were shared by at least two donors. Raw reads were error-corrected and collapsed into unique sequences by a nearest-neighbor algorithm in which closely related sequences were merged to remove PCR and sequencing errors. V, D and J gene segments were assigned by aligning CDR3 sequences to IMGT reference sequences. For a sequence to be retained, a match of at least six nucleotides was required to both a V gene segment and a J gene segment. Rearrangements were called productive when the CDR3 lacked stop codons and stayed in frame with V and J; all others were non-productive. CDR3 was defined by IMGT convention, running from the second conserved V-encoded cysteine to the conserved J-encoded phenylalanine. The earlier analysis of about 590 of the donors excluded sequences that lacked an unambiguous match to a single V gene segment. In an earlier analysis of more than 500 of the donors, a V segment was called functional when productive rearrangements were above 56.7%, and segregating when the standard deviation between donors exceeded 5%. A statistical classification framework was developed to diagnose cytomegalovirus status using the catalog of TCR beta chain sequences. In a later analysis, V and J genes were assigned by comparing TCR nucleotide sequences against IMGT/GENE-DB human TR gene sequences. In a later analysis, CDR3 sequences and most-parsimonious VDJ recombination scenarios were assigned using the TCRdist pipeline. In a later analysis, each TCR beta chain was defined by its CDR3 amino acid sequence together with its V-gene family, and reads lacking a unique V-gene family were excluded. To address suspected cross-contamination and a sequencing artifact, a later analysis removed over 500 highly shared, low-generation-probability nucleotide sequences. For each public chain, a later analysis derived a clonal expansion index from normalized ranks of inferred template counts within each repertoire. Generation probabilities in a later analysis came from a VDJ recombination model fitted to out-of-frame rearrangements, and those results were checked against IGoR. In a later analysis, TCR-TCR, TCR-HLA and TCR-CMV co-occurrence was scored with hypergeometric tests, and a repertoire-size bias correction was applied to TCR pairs. False discovery rates were estimated in a later analysis by permuting HLA or CMV assignments 20 times. In a later analysis, co-occurring TCRs were grouped with DBSCAN, and TCRdist sequence similarity was added when clustering was performed within HLA-allele-positive subsets. Repertoires with fewer than 30,000 or more than 120,000 public chains, plus five repertoires with anomalous nucleotide sharing, were excluded from co-occurrence clustering. TCRdb re-hosts the immuneACCESS table, in-frame sequences only. Its copies lack some clones; in the studies checked, an unresolved V gene accounts for under half of them, and the cause for the rest is not known. V and J calls and clone size are copied from that table; D and trimming were computed from the DNA. The sample data list more than 95,000 clones, and about 80% of these were observed just once. Around 3.7% of the sample rests with the top ten.

V trim: 0 bases; J trim: 5 bases; unmatched bases: 7. In the germline V gene, CDR1 corresponds to ENHRY and CDR2 to SYGVKD. The CDR3, from cysteine to phenylalanine, totals 15 residues. Only the CDR3 region is kept as DNA, spanning 45 bases read in frame from base 1. The data derive from a study of cytomegalovirus exposure and HLA in healthy donors (dated by TCRdb to 2016 to 2017). A note on the overall study: In an earlier analysis of 587 of the donors, 276 Gb of sequence data and 100 million or so unique TCR beta sequences from about 179 million T cells were reported. The study aimed to test whether cataloging public T cell receptors could reveal signatures of past pathogen exposure. Rather than drawing on any new phenotypic data, the later analysis identified candidate immune exposures from TCR beta sequences and the way those sequences occurred across donors. Donor age, sex, ethnicity and CMV serostatus were compiled together with the repertoire data. The genetic ancestry cluster associated with self-reported Caucasian donors included approximately 85% of the 398 genotyped donors. Besides the first cohort of roughly 660 subjects, a separate validation cohort made up of some 110 different subjects was used. The T cell repertoires of around 670 subjects were profiled by immunosequencing and related to cytomegalovirus serostatus. In a later genetic analysis, genome-wide SNP genotypes for about 65% of the roughly 700 donors were used, and that subset was treated as a discovery cohort. Across roughly 420 genotyped donors of the cohort, an average of approximately 200,000 unique TCR beta nucleotide sequences per donor were sequenced, and approximately 19% of those sequences were non-productive. All discovery cohort repertoires had been generated on a single sequencing platform. High-throughput TCR immunosequencing, statistical association of individual TCRs with disease status, and machine learning were combined to predict cytomegalovirus infection status. An early release covering roughly 640 HLA-typed donors comprised about 300 gigabases of sequencing data and tens of millions of unique TCR sequences. To study patterns of TCR occurrence, a later analysis re-analyzed previously published TCR beta repertoires from more than 550 donors and added high-resolution HLA genotyping. Both class I and class II loci were covered by HLA typing, at four-digit resolution. Typing coverage varied by locus: roughly 629-640 donors for A, B, C, DRB1 and DQB1; roughly 520 for DQA1; about 570 for DPA1; under 490 for DPB1. In an earlier analysis of 587 of the donors, high-throughput TCR beta sequencing was used to judge whether each TCR beta V gene segment behaved as functional or pseudogenic. Roughly 5 DR-DQ haplotypes were treated as single units for association and clustering because of strong linkage in the cohort. Overall study results and their limits: A later genetic analysis reported fewer N-insertions in productive TCRs among donors in an Asian-associated ancestry cluster than the roughly 700-donor mean. The authors suggested that the approach could potentially be generalized to other disease states and immunological phenotypes. HLA typing was unavailable for some donors at each locus, so association tests used only the typed subset. When HLA alleles, especially DR and DQ, strongly co-occurred, TCR associations were difficult to assign to individual alleles. A cluster of highly shared sequence variants was judged likely to be a technical artifact of the sequencing pipeline. A later analysis associated roughly 17,000 TCR beta sequences with specific HLA alleles at a false discovery rate of 0.05. The earlier analysis of approximately 560 of the donors excluded 15 to 20 rarely observed V segments, including chromosome 9 orphons, because counts were too low. Most CMV-associated TCR beta chains appeared to be HLA-restricted in a later analysis, and the HLA associations seemed to be driven largely by CMV exposure. Broadly in line with IMGT annotations, most TCR beta V segments showed up in productive rearrangements about 90% or about 30% of the time in an earlier analysis of 450 to 750 of the donors. Sequencing depth was assumed to be roughly uniform across donors in the presence/absence analyses, though that assumption may not hold. In a later analysis, the rate of TCR association differed among HLA loci, with DRB1 alleles having the most associated TCRs and HLA-C alleles having the fewest. A later analysis reported that several top co-occurrence clusters appeared linked to parvovirus B19, influenza, CMV and Epstein-Barr virus. Across donors, most TCR sequences were observed very rarely, whereas some public TCRs were present in many individuals. The only immune exposure information available for the cohort was CMV serostatus. The study gave a list of about 150 TCR beta chains associated with cytomegalovirus. A few of the identified cytomegalovirus-associated TCR beta chains were confirmed in vitro to be specific for cytomegalovirus antigens. An association between a missense DCLRE1C variant and V-gene and J-gene trimming of TCR beta chains was found in a later genetic analysis and replicated in an independent cohort. The cohort was sequenced for TCR beta chains only, and without alpha or paired-chain data the features that could be detected were limited. Linkage disequilibrium might explain the correlated functional status among segregating V segments, but an unknown experimental factor could not be ruled out. Cytomegalovirus status was reported to be diagnosed by the classifier with high specificity and sensitivity in both the original and validation cohorts. A further reported finding was that TCR beta sequences accurately predicted the HLA-A and HLA-B alleles for most subjects in the first cohort. In a later analysis, HLA-associated TCR beta chains were found to be more clonally expanded and to have lower generation probabilities than equally common non-associated chains. The 87-base-pair reads could not distinguish some IMGT-functional V segments, including TRBV6-2 and TRBV6-3, so those segments were excluded.

In total, more than 500 healthy bone marrow donors made up the cohort. All cohort members were sampled while nominally healthy, although unrecorded immune exposures were likely present. The donor tested CMV seronegative and was one of the 352 seronegative cohort members. A peripheral blood sample was collected from each donor, and TCR beta sequencing was performed on peripheral blood mononuclear cells. Genomic DNA extraction from the blood cell samples was performed with the Qiagen DNeasy Blood Extraction Kit. Sequenced input: PBMCs. The TCR was taken from a young man in good health and CMV-seronegative. The chain is assembled from TRBV10-3 and TRBJ2-7; 7 bases in the middle match TRBD1. The DNA sequence is as follows: TGTGCCATCAGTGAGTCGGATAGGGGGCTACACGAGCAGTACTTC. Its protein reads: CAISESDRGLHEQYF.